The 20 T cell receptor beta chains reported below all come from one sample, sequenced in a study of metastatic and nonmetastatic thyroid tumors. MiXCR reprocessed the PCR reads for TCRdb. The profile shows 21,000 or so clones, roughly an eighth of them singletons. No patient had received any treatment before thyroid surgery. Sequencing was performed on blood. The receptors shown here come from a female donor with papillary thyroid cancer or a benign thyroid nodule (not recorded which). Some clones in this sample may be carry-over from other donors' samples.

This rearrangement joins TRBV20-1 to TRBJ2-7, with D possibly TRBD1 on 6 matching bases. The CDR3 runs to 14 residues. Germline assignment: CDR1 DFQATT and CDR2 SNEGSKA (reference sequence). Deletions cut 4 bases from V and 4 bases from J, with 17 bases between. The CDR3 protein is CSAIVGAVLYEQYF. The CDR3 DNA reads TGCAGTGCTATAGTGGGGGCAGTACTATACGAGCAGTACTTC.

This clone was seen at least ten times. The chain is built from TRBV25-1 and TRBJ1-2; unclear D gene. Trimming shortened V by 6 bases and J by 4 bases, and 9 bases separated the two germline ends. There are 12 residues in the CDR3. Germline V gives CDR1 MGHDK, CDR2 SYGVNS. CDR3 loop: CASRDFSYGYTF. In DNA, the CDR3 is TGTGCCAGCAGGGATTTTAGCTATGGCTACACCTTC.

This clone was observed many times. The chain joins TRBV28 to TRBJ2-3; 9 nucleotides align to TRBD2. CDR1 is MDHEN, CDR2 SYDVKM, per germline. The CDR3 spans 17 residues. The V gene end was trimmed by 8 bases and the J gene end by 3 bases; junction bases not matched to a gene: 15. The chain's CDR3 is CASRGNWLAGRTDTQYF. CDR3 sequence (DNA): TGTGCCAGCCGAGGGAATTGGCTAGCGGGAAGGACAGATACGCAGTATTTT.

There are many counts of this clone. The chain joins TRBV6-2 or TRBV6-3 to TRBJ1-1; the D is unclear. CDR3 length equals 13 residues. Trimming removed 5 bases from V and 3 bases from J, with 10 bases in between. Germline CDR1 and CDR2: MNHEY and SVGEGT. CDR3 coding DNA: TGTGCCAGCAGTAAGAGATTTGACACTGAAGCTTTCTTT. Amino acid sequence: CASSKRFDTEAFF.

A word on this clone: Given a much more abundant clone one base away, this may be a read error. Other DNA sequences in the same sample also yield this CDR3. The chain recombines TRBV4-3 with TRBJ1-1, with 8 bases lining up with TRBD1. This CDR3 contains 16 residues. With 2 bases clipped from V and 2 bases from J, the junction kept 7 bases outside the gene matches. Germline V CDR1 and CDR2: LGHNA, YSLEER. Here the CDR3 DNA reads TGCGCCAGCAGCCAAAACAGGGGGAGATTAAACACTGAAGCTTTCTTT. Protein: CASSQNRGRLNTEAFF.

This clone has a count of ten or more. This sequence joins TRBV9 and TRBJ1-2; 9 bases align to TRBD1. CDR1 and CDR2 (germline): SGDLS, YYNGEE. V shed 3 bases and J 3 bases; nucleotides not matched to a gene: 9. The CDR3 spans 16 residues. The CDR3 DNA reads as TGTGCCAGCAGCGCCTCCAGACAGGGGGGTTACTATGGCTACACCTTC. Translated: CASSASRQGGYYGYTF.

In this sample, this clone turned up many times. The chain employs TRBV10-3 and TRBJ1-2; no definite D call. Germline assignment: CDR1 ENHRY and CDR2 SYGVKD. CDR3 length: 13 residues. Trimming left V 8 bases short and J 2 bases short, with 12 bases between. The CDR3 loop reads CAIGAEPNYGYTF. In DNA form, the CDR3 reads TGTGCCATCGGAGCAGAACCAAACTATGGCTACACCTTC.

This clone was detected only once. A read error may account for a junction end that differs from germline. The chain recombines TRBV20-1 with TRBJ2-1, with 8 bases fitting TRBD2. Germline V gives CDR1 DFQATT, CDR2 SNEGSKA (reference sequence). This CDR3 spans 14 amino acids. In nucleotides, the CDR3 is TGCAGTGCAACGGGAATAGCGGGAACCAATGAACAGTTCTTC. Its translation: CSATGIAGTNEQFF.

This clone is medium-sized within its sample. The chain has TRBV6-2 or TRBV6-3 and TRBJ1-5, with D possibly TRBD1 on 6 matching bases. Germline V gene data show CDR1 as MNHEY and CDR2 as SVGEGT. The V and J ends lost 10 bases and 11 bases respectively, with 21 bases between them. CDR3 length equals 13 residues. The CDR3 region has the DNA TGTGCCACCAGGGACACGGGAAGTTTGGCCCAGCATTTT. Protein product: CATRDTGSLAQHF.

This clone was found many times. V gene TRBV5-6 combines with J gene TRBJ2-1, with TRBD2 matching 10 bases. The CDR3 is 13 residues long. The J segment lost 8 bases and the V segment lost 2 bases, leaving 1 base of the junction unmatched. From germline, CDR1 is SGHDT and CDR2 YYEEEE. Here the CDR3 reads CASSFLAGDEQFF. Written as DNA, the CDR3 is TGTGCCAGCAGCTTCCTAGCGGGAGATGAGCAGTTCTTC.

The CDR3 nucleotides read TGTGCCAGCAGCCAAGCGGTGGGGGTGAATCAGCCCCAGCATTTT. This codes for CASSQAVGVNQPQHF. The chain employs TRBV27 and TRBJ1-5; TRBD1 is a possible D gene (5 bases). The CDR3 covers 15 residues. The V gene's germline CDR1 is MNHEY and CDR2 SMNVEV (reference sequence). Trimming pared 6 bases from V and 4 bases from J, leaving 16 bases between.

This clone appeared many times. The chain joins TRBV4-1 to TRBJ1-2, with D hard to call. The V end lost 0 bases, the J end lost 4 bases, and 9 bases lay between the germline ends. CDR3 size: 14 residues. Germline-derived CDR1 and CDR2 are MGHRA and YSYEKL. The CDR3 DNA sequence: TGCGCCAGCAGCCAAGAAGGATCCCCCTATGGCTACACCTTC. As protein: CASSQEGSPYGYTF.

The genes are TRBV12-3 or TRBV12-4 and TRBJ2-1; D call uncertain. The CDR3 has 12 amino acids. Trimming removed 6 bases from V and 13 bases from J, with 16 bases in between. This chain's CDR3 is CASSQARVEQFF. As DNA, the CDR3 is TGTGCCAGCAGCCAGGCAAGGGTAGAACAGTTCTTC.

This clone rates as medium-sized (0.01 to 0.1%). The chain couples TRBV6-1 to TRBJ1-6; D is unresolved. V was pared by 2 bases and J by 10 bases, with 12 bases between. CDR1 and CDR2 (germline): MNHNS, SASEGT. The CDR3 contains 14 residues. The CDR3 sequence is CASSERRGGSPLHF. The CDR3 DNA reads as TGTGCCAGCAGTGAAAGACGAGGAGGGTCACCCCTCCACTTT.

This clone was seen many times. This chain links TRBV7-9 with TRBJ2-2; D perhaps matches TRBD1 (6 bases). The CDR3 has 15 amino acids. Germline V gene sequence: CDR1 SEHNR, CDR2 FQNEAQ (reference sequence). V was shortened by 3 bases and J by 6 bases, with 14 bases between the two germline ends. The DNA of the CDR3 is TGTGCCAGCAGCTTTAACAGGGTCCATTCCGGGGAGCTGTTTTTT. This sequence encodes CASSFNRVHSGELFF.

The chain joins TRBV30 to TRBJ1-1, with D uncertain. CDR3 size: 14 residues. The germline gives CDR1 GTSNPN, CDR2 SVGIG (reference sequence). V was pared by 3 bases and J by 0 bases, with 11 bases between. The chain's CDR3 is CAWRVMDLNTEAFF. CDR3 coding DNA: TGTGCCTGGAGGGTCATGGACCTGAACACTGAAGCTTTCTTT.

The gene calls are TRBV20-1 and TRBJ2-7; D gene ambiguous. The CDR3 covers 13 residues. The germline V and J ends were trimmed by 3 bases and 6 bases, with 15 bases remaining between them. In germline, CDR1 is DFQATT, CDR2 SNEGSKA (reference sequence). The CDR3 region has the DNA TGCAGTGCTAGCGGGCTTGTTCAAGGCGAGCAGTACTTC. It is translated as CSASGLVQGEQYF.

This clone was found many times. The chain is built from TRBV7-9 and TRBJ2-5, with TRBD2 matching 11 bases. Per the germline V gene, CDR1 is SEHNR and CDR2 is FQNEAQ (reference sequence). The CDR3 extends over 16 amino acids. J lost 3 bases, V lost 1 base, and 4 bases had no gene match. In nucleotides, the CDR3 is TGTGCCAGCAGCTTAGAACTAGCGGGAGTAGAAGAGACCCAGTACTTC. Protein product: CASSLELAGVEETQYF.

This clone was observed a few times. The chain combines TRBV6-2 or TRBV6-3 with TRBJ2-7; D gene uncertain. The CDR3 has 13 residues. In germline, CDR1 is MNHEY, CDR2 SVGEGT. Deletions cut 10 bases from V and 3 bases from J, with 16 bases between. CDR3 coding DNA: TGTGCCACCCTTCATGTGCCCTTCTACGAGCAGTACTTC. Encoded protein: CATLHVPFYEQYF.

This clone showed up many times. The chain has TRBV28 and TRBJ1-5; 8 bases map to TRBD1. Germline V lookup: CDR1 MDHEN, CDR2 SYDVKM. Trimming removed 5 bases from V and 2 bases from J; junction bases left unmatched: 8. The CDR3 length is 16 residues. This chain's CDR3 is CASSHQGAKGNQPQHF. For the CDR3, the DNA is TGTGCCAGCAGTCATCAGGGGGCGAAAGGCAATCAGCCCCAGCATTTT.